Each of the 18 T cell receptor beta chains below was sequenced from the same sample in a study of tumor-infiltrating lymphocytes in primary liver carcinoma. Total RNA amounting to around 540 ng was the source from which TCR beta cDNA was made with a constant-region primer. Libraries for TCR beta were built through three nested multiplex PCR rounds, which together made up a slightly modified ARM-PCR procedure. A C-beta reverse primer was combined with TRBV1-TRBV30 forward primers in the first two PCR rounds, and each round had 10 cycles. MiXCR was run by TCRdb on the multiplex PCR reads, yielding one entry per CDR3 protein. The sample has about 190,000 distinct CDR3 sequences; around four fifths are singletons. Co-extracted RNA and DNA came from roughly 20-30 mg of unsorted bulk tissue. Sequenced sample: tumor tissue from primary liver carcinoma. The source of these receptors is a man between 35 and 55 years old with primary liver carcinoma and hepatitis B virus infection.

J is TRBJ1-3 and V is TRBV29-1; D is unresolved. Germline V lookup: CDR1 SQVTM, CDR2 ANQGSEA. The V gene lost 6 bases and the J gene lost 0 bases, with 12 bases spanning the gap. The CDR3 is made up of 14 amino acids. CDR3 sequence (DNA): TGCAGCGTACTAGCCTCCGTCTCTGGAAACACCATATATTTT. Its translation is CSVLASVSGNTIYF.

The CDR3 sequence: CASSQHLPSETSGRADTQYF. The CDR3 DNA is TGCGCCAGCAGTCAACATCTTCCCTCCGAGACTAGCGGGAGAGCAGATACGCAGTATTTT. The chain couples TRBV4-3 to TRBJ2-3; 12 bases match TRBD2. CDR1 LGHNA and CDR2 YSLEER come from the germline V gene. Losses at the gene ends were 6 bases for V and 4 bases for J; bases not matched to a gene: 20. This CDR3 is 20 amino acids long.

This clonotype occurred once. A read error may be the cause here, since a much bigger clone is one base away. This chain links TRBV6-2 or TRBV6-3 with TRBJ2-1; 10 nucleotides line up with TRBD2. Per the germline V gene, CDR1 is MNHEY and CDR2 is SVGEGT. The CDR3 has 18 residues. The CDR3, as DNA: TGTGCCAGCAGTTCCCCGGCTAGCGGGAGTGTAGAGAGGGGTGAGCAGCTCTTC. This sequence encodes CASSSPASGSVERGEQLF.

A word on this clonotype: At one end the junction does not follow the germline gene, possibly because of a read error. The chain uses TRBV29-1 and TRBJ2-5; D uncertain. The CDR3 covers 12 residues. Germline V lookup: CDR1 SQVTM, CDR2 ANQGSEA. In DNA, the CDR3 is TGCAGCGCCGCCACTTTGCAAGAAGCCCAATACTTC. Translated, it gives CSAATLQEAQYF.

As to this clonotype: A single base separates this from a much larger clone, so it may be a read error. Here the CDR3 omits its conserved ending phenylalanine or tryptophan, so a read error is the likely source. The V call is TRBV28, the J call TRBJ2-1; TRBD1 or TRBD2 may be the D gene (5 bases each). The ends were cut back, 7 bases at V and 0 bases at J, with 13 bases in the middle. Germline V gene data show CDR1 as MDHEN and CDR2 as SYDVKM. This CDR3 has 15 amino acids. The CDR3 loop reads CASTGWGSSYNEQFL. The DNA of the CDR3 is TGTGCCAGCACTGGTTGGGGGAGCTCCTACAATGAGCAGTTCTTG.

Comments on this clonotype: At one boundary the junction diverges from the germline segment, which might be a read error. In DNA form, the CDR3 reads TGTGTCAGCTCACCACCGGGAGGAACCTCCTCCTGGGAGCAGTACTTC. Protein sequence: CVSSPPGGTSSWEQYF. The chain recombines TRBV18 with TRBJ2-7, with TRBD2 matching 7 bases. CDR1 is KGHSH, CDR2 LQKENI, per germline. This CDR3 contains 16 residues.

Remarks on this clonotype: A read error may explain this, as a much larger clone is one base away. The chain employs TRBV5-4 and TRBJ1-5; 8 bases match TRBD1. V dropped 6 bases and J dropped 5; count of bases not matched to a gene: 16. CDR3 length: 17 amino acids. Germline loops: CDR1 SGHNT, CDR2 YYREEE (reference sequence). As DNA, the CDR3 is TGTGCCAGCATCCTTACCCCCGACAGGGGAGGGGATCAGCCCCAGCATTTT. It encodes CASILTPDRGGDQPQHF.

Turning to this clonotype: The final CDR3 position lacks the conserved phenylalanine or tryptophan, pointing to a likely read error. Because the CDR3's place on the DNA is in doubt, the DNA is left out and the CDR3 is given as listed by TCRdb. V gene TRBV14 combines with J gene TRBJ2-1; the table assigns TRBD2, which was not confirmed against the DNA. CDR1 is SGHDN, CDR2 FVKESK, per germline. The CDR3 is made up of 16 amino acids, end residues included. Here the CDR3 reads CASSAVAGRVNNEQLL.

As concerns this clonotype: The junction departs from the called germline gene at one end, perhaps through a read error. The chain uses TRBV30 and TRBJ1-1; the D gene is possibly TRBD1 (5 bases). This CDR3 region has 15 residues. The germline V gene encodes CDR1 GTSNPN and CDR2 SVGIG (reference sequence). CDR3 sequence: CAWSLAGLGSTKAFF. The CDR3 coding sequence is TGTGCCTGGAGTCTAGCGGGACTTGGGAGCACTAAAGCTTTCTTT. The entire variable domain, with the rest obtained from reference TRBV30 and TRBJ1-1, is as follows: SQTIHQWPATLVQPVGSPLSLECTVEGTSNPNLYWYRQAAGRGLQLLFYSVGIGQISSEVPQNLSASRPQDRQFILSSKKLLLSDSGFYLCAWSLAGLGSTKAFFGQGTRLTVV.

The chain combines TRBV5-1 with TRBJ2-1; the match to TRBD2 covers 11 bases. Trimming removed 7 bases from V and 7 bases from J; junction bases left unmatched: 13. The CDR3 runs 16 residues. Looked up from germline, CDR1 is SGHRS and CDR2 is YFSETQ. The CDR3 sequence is CASGVTGTSGGNEQFF. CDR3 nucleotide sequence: TGCGCCAGCGGCGTTACCGGGACTAGCGGCGGAAATGAGCAGTTCTTC.

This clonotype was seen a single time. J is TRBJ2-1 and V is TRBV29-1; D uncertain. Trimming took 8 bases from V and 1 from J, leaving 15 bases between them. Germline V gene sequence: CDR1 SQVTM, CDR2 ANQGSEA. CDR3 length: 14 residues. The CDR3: CSIIRTESYNEQFF. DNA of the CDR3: TGCAGCATTATTCGGACGGAATCCTACAATGAGCAGTTCTTC.

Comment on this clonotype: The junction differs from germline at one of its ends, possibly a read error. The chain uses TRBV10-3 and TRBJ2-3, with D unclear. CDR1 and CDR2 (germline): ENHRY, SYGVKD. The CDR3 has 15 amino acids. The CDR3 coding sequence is TGTGACATCAGTGGAACAGTGGGCCTCACAGATACGCAGTATTTT. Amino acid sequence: CDISGTVGLTDTQYF.

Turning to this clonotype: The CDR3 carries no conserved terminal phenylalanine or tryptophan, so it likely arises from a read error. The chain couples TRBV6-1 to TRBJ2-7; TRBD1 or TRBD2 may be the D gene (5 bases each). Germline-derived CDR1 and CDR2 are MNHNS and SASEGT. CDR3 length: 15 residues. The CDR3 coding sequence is TGTGCCAGCAATGAAACGCCGGGACCAGGCTACGAGCAGTACTTA. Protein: CASNETPGPGYEQYL.

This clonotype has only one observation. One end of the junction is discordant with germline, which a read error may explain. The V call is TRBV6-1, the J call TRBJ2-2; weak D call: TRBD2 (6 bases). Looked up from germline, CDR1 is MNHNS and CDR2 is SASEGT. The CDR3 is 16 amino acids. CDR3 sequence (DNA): TGTGCCAGCAGTGAAGTAACCACTAGCTTACCCGGGGAGCTGTCTTTT. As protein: CASSEVTTSLPGELSF.

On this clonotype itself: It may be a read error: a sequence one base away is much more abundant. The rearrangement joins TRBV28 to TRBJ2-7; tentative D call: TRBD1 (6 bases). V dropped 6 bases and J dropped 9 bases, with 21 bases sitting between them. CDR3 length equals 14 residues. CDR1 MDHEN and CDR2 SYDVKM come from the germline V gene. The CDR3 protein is CASSIAGTIRWQYF. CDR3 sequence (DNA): TGTGCCAGCAGCATAGCCGGGACAATTCGGTGGCAGTACTTC.

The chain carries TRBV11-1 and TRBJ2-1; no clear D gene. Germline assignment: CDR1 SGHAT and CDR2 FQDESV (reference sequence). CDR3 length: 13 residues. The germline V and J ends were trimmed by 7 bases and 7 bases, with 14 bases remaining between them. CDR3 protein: CASNPSSPNEQFF. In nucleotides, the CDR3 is TGTGCCAGCAACCCTAGTAGTCCGAATGAGCAGTTCTTC.

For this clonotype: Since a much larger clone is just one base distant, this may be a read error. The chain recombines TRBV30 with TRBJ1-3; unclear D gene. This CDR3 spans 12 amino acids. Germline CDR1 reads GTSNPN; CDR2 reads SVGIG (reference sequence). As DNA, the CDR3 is TGTGCCTTGATCCCTTCTGGAAACAGCATATATTTT. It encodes CALIPSGNSIYF.

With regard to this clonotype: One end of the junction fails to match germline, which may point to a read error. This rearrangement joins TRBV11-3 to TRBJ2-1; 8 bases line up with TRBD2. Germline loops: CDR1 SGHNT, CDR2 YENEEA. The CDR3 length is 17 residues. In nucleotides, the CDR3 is TGTGCCAGCAGCTTAGATAAGGGCGGGAGGTTCTACAATGAGCATTACTTC. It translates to CASSLDKGGRFYNEHYF.